The 25 T cell receptor beta chains listed next were all sequenced from one sample in a study of shared clonotypes between healthy human individuals. Clones were read by immunoSEQ multiplex PCR, and TCRdb kept only the in-frame ones, dropping some. The sample holds more than 90,000 clones; about two thirds are singletons and the top ten take less than 55%. The sequenced material came from memory CD8+ T cells sorted from blood. The subset denotes: CD45RO+ cells pooled with CCR7-negative TemRA cells. The receptors here all came from a man aged 25-45 years in good health.

This clone was detected only a few times. The chain recombines TRBV4-2 with TRBJ2-2, with 10 bases matching TRBD2. The CDR3 length is 15 residues. After removal of 0 bases from V and 6 bases from J, the junction contained 1 base not matched to a gene. Per the germline V gene, CDR1 is LGHNA and CDR2 is YNFKEQ. CDR3 bases: TGTGCCAGCAGCCAAGAAGCGGGAGGGCCCGGGGAGCTGTTTTTT. This encodes CASSQEAGGPGELFF.

This chain links TRBV5-8 with TRBJ2-7; the match to TRBD1 covers 7 bases. The V segment lost 1 base and the J segment 2 bases; nucleotides outside the gene matches: 3. Germline V gives CDR1 SGHTS, CDR2 YDEGEE. CDR3 length: 14 residues. The CDR3: CASSLRDSPYEQYF. In DNA, the CDR3 is TGTGCCAGCAGCTTGCGGGACAGCCCCTACGAGCAGTACTTC.

This clone was seen ten or more times. The V call is TRBV6-5, the J call TRBJ1-2; 7 nucleotides align to TRBD1. There are 14 residues in the CDR3. From germline, CDR1 is MNHEY and CDR2 SVGAGI. V lost 7 bases, J lost 8 bases, and 13 bases stayed unmatched. The CDR3 sequence is CASNTGQLNGGYTF. CDR3 nucleotides: TGTGCCAGCAACACGGGACAGTTGAATGGGGGCTACACCTTC.

The chain carries TRBV4-3 and TRBJ2-3; possibly TRBD2 for D (6 bases). Trimming left V 1 base short and J 0 bases short, with 8 bases between. The CDR3 contains 15 residues. CDR1 is LGHNA, CDR2 YSLEER, per germline. CDR3 sequence (DNA): TGCGCCAGCAGCCAAGTAGCGGCTAGCACAGATACGCAGTATTTT. Translating gives CASSQVAASTDTQYF.

This chain connects TRBV13 to TRBJ1-1; the D gene is possibly TRBD1 (5 bases). Trimming removed 7 bases at V and 2 bases at J, with 14 bases between. Germline CDR1 PRHDT, CDR2 FYEKMQ (reference sequence). The CDR3 is made up of 14 amino acids. The CDR3 loop reads CASTLGQGNTEAFF. The CDR3 DNA is TGTGCCAGCACCCTGGGGCAGGGAAACACTGAAGCTTTCTTT.

The rearrangement uses TRBV7-9 and TRBJ2-5, with a tentative D call TRBD1 (6 bases). Gene TRBJ2-7 matches the end of the DNA better, so the J call may be wrong. The CDR3 is 14 residues long. The germline CDR1 and CDR2 sequences are SEHNR and FQNEAQ (reference sequence). The CDR3 is CASRGFVSGDEQYF. CDR3 nucleotides: TGTGCCAGCAGGGGGTTTGTCTCAGGGGACGAGCAGTACTTC.

The chain couples TRBV6-4 to TRBJ2-1; weak D call: TRBD2 (7 bases). CDR3 length equals 16 residues. With 3 bases removed from V and 6 bases from J, the gap between germline ends came to 18 bases. Germline V CDR1 and CDR2: MRHNA, SNTAGT. This CDR3 is CASSEKPGASGNEQFF. The DNA of the CDR3 is TGTGCCAGCAGTGAAAAGCCAGGGGCTAGCGGCAATGAGCAGTTCTTC.

The chain is built from TRBV10-1 and TRBJ2-7, with unresolved D. V lost 4 bases and J 0 bases, leaving 4 bases between the germline ends. The CDR3 is 12 residues long. CDR1 is WNHNN and CDR2 is SYGVQD in the germline V gene (reference sequence). CDR3: CASSAYSYEQYF. The CDR3 DNA follows: TGCGCCAGCAGTGCGTACTCCTACGAGCAGTACTTC.

The rearrangement joins TRBV28 to TRBJ2-3, with TRBD2 matching 11 bases. The CDR3 runs 17 residues. CDR1 and CDR2 (germline): MDHEN, SYDVKM. V lost 5 bases and J lost 7; bases outside the gene matches: 14. CDR3 residues: CASSTGGASGRSNTQYF. For the CDR3, the DNA is TGTGCCAGCAGTACCGGGGGGGCTAGCGGGAGGTCAAATACGCAGTATTTT.

The chain joins TRBV5-5 to TRBJ2-2; D is perhaps TRBD1 (6 bases). This CDR3 has 15 amino acids. V was cut by 2 bases and J by 3 bases, with 11 bases left in between. The germline gives CDR1 SGHKS, CDR2 YYEKEE (reference sequence). This chain's CDR3 is CASSLDRIYTGELFF. CDR3 DNA sequence: TGTGCCAGCAGCTTAGACAGGATCTACACCGGGGAGCTGTTTTTT.

A single count supports this clone. The chain couples TRBV5-1 to TRBJ2-7; 7 nucleotides agree with TRBD1. J was trimmed by 1 base and V by 1 base; bases with no gene match: 2. This CDR3 contains 14 residues. Looked up from germline, CDR1 is SGHRS and CDR2 is YFSETQ. For the CDR3, the DNA is TGCGCCAGCAGCTTGACGGACAGGTCCTACGAGCAGTACTTC. Protein sequence: CASSLTDRSYEQYF. Variable domain in full (rest from reference TRBV5-1 and TRBJ2-7): KAGVTQTPRYLIKTRGQQVTLSCSPISGHRSVSWYQQTPGQGLQFLFEYFSETQRNKGNFPGRFSGRQFSNSRSEMNVSTLELGDSALYLCASSLTDRSYEQYFGPGTRLTVT.

In its sample, this clone was seen a few times. Other DNA sequences in this specimen translate into the identical CDR3. This CDR3 is CASSGTVYEQYF. For the CDR3, the DNA is TGTGCCAGCAGTGGGACGGTTTACGAGCAGTACTTC. The genes are TRBV28 and TRBJ2-7, with D perhaps being TRBD1 or TRBD2 (5 bases each). The V and J ends lost 5 bases and 4 bases respectively, with 9 bases between them. Per the germline V gene, CDR1 is MDHEN and CDR2 is SYDVKM. This CDR3 is built from 12 residues.

The rearrangement links TRBV13 to TRBJ2-3; either TRBD1 or TRBD2 may supply D (5 bases each). V lost 4 bases, J lost 5 bases, and 19 bases lay in between. The CDR3 length is 16 residues. Germline assignment: CDR1 PRHDT and CDR2 FYEKMQ (reference sequence). This CDR3 reads CASSSRDRGVLDTQYF. In DNA form, the CDR3 reads TGTGCCAGCAGCTCAAGGGACCGCGGTGTTTTAGATACGCAGTATTTT.

The CDR3 coding sequence is TGCGCCAGCATGGTGGAGCAGTTCTTC. It yields the protein CASMVEQFF. The V gene is TRBV4-3, the J gene TRBJ2-1, with D hard to call. Germline V CDR1 and CDR2: LGHNA, YSLEER. The V end lost 7 bases, the J end lost 10 bases, and 5 bases lay between the germline ends. The CDR3 covers 9 residues.

The genes are TRBV9 and TRBJ2-5; no clear D. The J call is doubtful: the DNA matches TRBJ2-7 better. The CDR3 has 14 amino acids. Germline CDR1 reads SGDLS; CDR2 reads YYNGEE. CDR3: CASSVDLSPYEQYF. For the CDR3, the DNA is TGTGCCAGCAGCGTAGACCTTTCTCCCTACGAGCAGTACTTC.

This chain joins TRBV27 and TRBJ2-7; 9 bases map to TRBD1. V was clipped by 2 bases and J by 2 bases; unmatched bases: 4. The germline V gene encodes CDR1 MNHEY and CDR2 SMNVEV (reference sequence). CDR3 length: 15 residues. CDR3 region: CASSLTRQGAYEQYF. CDR3 sequence (DNA): TGTGCCAGCAGTTTAACCCGACAGGGGGCCTACGAGCAGTACTTC.

This chain uses TRBV5-5 with TRBJ2-5, with 10 bases aligning to TRBD2. This CDR3 spans 15 amino acids. Trimming took 5 bases from V and 5 from J; bases not matched to a gene: 9. Per germline, CDR1 SGHKS and CDR2 YYEKEE (reference sequence). CDR3 sequence reads: CASSRSSGRSETQYF. As DNA, the CDR3 is TGTGCCAGCAGTCGCTCTAGCGGGAGATCTGAGACCCAGTACTTC.

DNA for the CDR3: TGCAGCGTTGAGAGAGCTTCTTTCTATGGCTACACCTTC. This sequence encodes CSVERASFYGYTF. The chain is built from TRBV29-1 and TRBJ1-2; D gene unclear. The CDR3 contains 13 residues. Germline CDR1 reads SQVTM; CDR2 reads ANQGSEA. V was clipped by 3 bases and J by 4 bases, with 12 bases between them.

Notes on this clone: A far larger clone is one base from this, pointing to a likely read error. This chain joins TRBV19 and TRBJ2-7; D call uncertain. Germline-derived CDR1 and CDR2 are LNHDA and SQIVND (reference sequence). CDR3 length: 13 amino acids. CDR3 protein: CTSSIRSAYEQYF. The CDR3 DNA sequence: TGTACCAGTAGTATTCGGTCCGCCTACGAGCAGTACTTC.

This clone has more than one count but fewer than ten. The chain carries TRBV15 and TRBJ2-7, with D possibly being TRBD2 (6 bases). The CDR3 has 13 amino acids. Deletions cut 6 bases from V and 3 bases from J, with 12 bases between. Germline V gives CDR1 LNHNV, CDR2 YYDKDF (reference sequence). The CDR3 loop reads CATSGGVDYEQYF. Here the CDR3 DNA reads TGTGCCACCAGTGGAGGGGTAGACTACGAGCAGTACTTC.

J is TRBJ2-1 and V is TRBV7-8; D assignment may be TRBD1 or TRBD2 (5 bases each). Germline lookup yields CDR1 SGHVS and CDR2 FQNEAQ. Trimming pared 3 bases from V and 0 bases from J, leaving 21 bases between. This CDR3 is 19 amino acids long. CDR3 amino acids: CASSFSSSSLGGSYNEQFF. The DNA for the CDR3 is TGTGCCAGCAGCTTCTCTTCGTCTAGCCTTGGGGGCTCCTACAATGAGCAGTTCTTC.

This clone was counted between two and nine times. The chain has TRBV4-3 and TRBJ2-7; possible D gene TRBD2, 5 bases. Trimming took 3 bases from V and 0 from J, leaving 12 bases between them. Germline V gene sequence: CDR1 LGHNA, CDR2 YSLEER. The CDR3 extends over 15 amino acids. The CDR3 is CASSQDSDDSYEQYF. Here the CDR3 DNA reads TGCGCCAGCAGCCAGGATAGCGATGACTCCTACGAGCAGTACTTC.

V gene TRBV4-1 combines with J gene TRBJ2-7; perhaps TRBD1 as D (6 bases). The CDR3 loop spans 16 amino acids. Trimming shortened V by 6 bases and J by 1 base, and 19 bases separated the two germline ends. Germline CDR1 reads MGHRA; CDR2 reads YSYEKL. The chain's CDR3 is CASSPPPGRGSYEQYF. The CDR3 DNA is TGCGCCAGCAGTCCTCCCCCCGGCAGGGGATCCTACGAGCAGTACTTC.

The chain uses TRBV7-9 and TRBJ1-1, with unresolved D. The germline V gene encodes CDR1 SEHNR and CDR2 FQNEAQ (reference sequence). CDR3 length: 15 residues. Trimming took off 1 base at V and 8 bases at J, with 17 bases between the two ends. DNA of the CDR3: TGTGCCAGCAGCTTAGGGTCCGACCCAACCCGAGAAGCTTTCTTT. Its translation: CASSLGSDPTREAFF.

The V call is TRBV18, the J call TRBJ2-5; weak D call: TRBD2 (6 bases). Germline V gene lookup returns CDR1 KGHSH and CDR2 LQKENI. Trimming shortened V by 6 bases and J by 5 bases, and 22 bases separated the two germline ends. The CDR3 totals 16 residues. CDR3 amino acids: CASSETGGGAPETQYF. In DNA, the CDR3 is TGTGCCAGCTCCGAGACGGGCGGCGGGGCCCCCGAGACCCAGTACTTC. The complete variable domain, with remaining parts taken from reference TRBV18 and TRBJ2-5, reads NAGVMQNPRHLVRRRGQEARLRCSPMKGHSHVYWYRQLPEEGLKFMVYLQKENIIDESGMPKERFSAEFPKEGPSILRIQQVVRGDSAAYFCASSETGGGAPETQYFGPGTRLLVL.